This T cell receptor (beta chain) was captured by sequencing in a study of T-cell reconstitution after alpha-beta-depleted transplantation in children. The authors prepared the TCRbeta library with unique molecular identifiers. TCRdb used MiXCR to reprocess the PCR reads, holding one entry per CDR3 protein. The sample contains roughly 200,000 distinct CDR3 sequences, roughly a tenth of which appear only once. This clonotype has just a few counts. This CDR3 comprises 15 residues. The ends lost 5 bases at V and 4 bases at J; junction bases unmatched: 6. Germline CDR1 is SGHRS and CDR2 is YFSETQ. This clonotype was obtained from a human donor who donated a stem cell graft to a child with acute lymphoblastic leukemia. This chain joins TRBV5-1 and TRBJ2-2; TRBD2 aligns across 9 bases. Source: PBMCs from the stem cell graft donor, taken from the stem cell graft. The CDR3 here is CASRLSGGRTGELFF. CDR3 DNA: TGCGCCAGCAGACTTAGCGGGGGCCGCACCGGGGAGCTGTTTTTT.